This TCR beta chain is drawn from a study of T-cell reconstitution after alpha-beta-depleted transplantation in children. Study-level results: At the one-year point after transplant, T-cell counts and TCRbeta diversity were found to come mostly from T cells that had been newly produced. Surviving recipient T cells and intrathymic progenitors accounted for some patients' high TCRbeta diversity at day 60.

The germline V gene has CDR1 LGHNA and CDR2 YSLEER. This CDR3 has 13 residues. The germline V and J ends were trimmed by 0 bases and 5 bases, with 5 bases remaining between them. This clonotype was observed many times. Its matching antigen is unknown. The TCRbeta library was prepared with unique molecular identifiers. TCRdb independently ran MiXCR on the PCR reads; one entry per CDR3 protein. The table has 150,000 to 200,000 distinct CDR3 sequences, 5% to 7.5% seen once. The chain joins TRBV4-3 to TRBJ2-1; D ambiguous. Sample: PBMCs, taken before TCRalphabeta/CD19-depleted stem cell transplant. The sequence was collected from a girl less than two years old with combined immunodeficiency, due to receive a stem cell transplant. CDR3 nucleotides: TGCGCCAGCAGCCAAGACCCCGACAATGAGCAGTTCTTC. It is translated as CASSQDPDNEQFF.